These 14 T cell receptor beta chains were sequenced from one sample in a study of blood T cell repertoires in COVID-19. The protocol was immunoSEQ multiplex PCR, while the TCRdb copy is restricted to in-frame clones and leaves out a portion. The sample has 130,000 or so clones, roughly 90% seen once. The sample taken for sequencing was peripheral blood. These TCRs come from a man aged 65 to 79 with active COVID-19.

This clone was seen a few times. The DNA for the CDR3 is TGTGCCAGCAGTCTTACTAGCGGGAGTAACTACGAGCAGTACTTC. Protein: CASSLTSGSNYEQYF. The rearrangement uses TRBV6-5 and TRBJ2-7, with 11 positions matching TRBD2. The CDR3 is made up of 15 amino acids. The trim removed 5 bases at V and 3 bases at J, leaving 6 bases unmatched. Germline V gene lookup returns CDR1 MNHEY and CDR2 SVGAGI.

This clone was counted only a few times. The rearrangement uses TRBV11-2 and TRBJ1-2; D might be TRBD1 (5 bases). Trimming shortened V by 4 bases and J by 11 bases, and 17 bases separated the two germline ends. The germline gives CDR1 SGHAT, CDR2 FQNNGV. The CDR3 contains 13 residues. This chain's CDR3 is CASSSPGTVGYTF. The CDR3 DNA sequence: TGTGCCAGCAGCTCACCGGGGACTGTAGGGTACACCTTC.

The chain has TRBV4-1 and TRBJ2-7; D is possibly TRBD2 (6 bases). The CDR3 is made up of 15 amino acids. V was clipped by 6 bases and J by 2 bases, with 17 bases between them. Germline loops: CDR1 MGHRA, CDR2 YSYEKL. CDR3 sequence: CASRQLLAGPYEQYF. In DNA, the CDR3 is TGCGCCAGCAGACAACTACTAGCCGGGCCCTACGAGCAGTACTTC.

This clone was recorded only once. The V call is TRBV28, the J call TRBJ2-1, with TRBD2 matching over 7 bases. J was trimmed by 4 bases and V by 5 bases; bases with no gene match: 11. This CDR3 is 16 amino acids long. CDR1 is MDHEN and CDR2 is SYDVKM in the germline V gene. CDR3 amino acids: CASSTRLARSYNEQFF. As DNA, the CDR3 is TGTGCCAGCAGTACAAGACTAGCCCGATCTTACAATGAGCAGTTCTTC. The variable domain in full, with the rest retrieved from reference TRBV28 and TRBJ2-1, is DVKVTQSSRYLVKRTGEKVFLECVQDMDHENMFWYRQDPGLGLRLIYFSYDVKMKEKGDIPEGYSVSREKKERFSLILESASTNQTSMYLCASSTRLARSYNEQFFGPGTRLTVL.

V and J are TRBV5-8 and TRBJ2-1; the match to TRBD2 covers 8 bases. Germline values: CDR1 SGHTS, CDR2 YDEGEE. V lost 4 bases, J lost 5 bases, and 5 bases stayed unmatched. This CDR3 comprises 14 residues. The CDR3 region has the DNA TGTGCCAGCAGCATTAGCGGGAACCACAATGAGCAGTTCTTC. This translates into CASSISGNHNEQFF.

The gene calls are TRBV6-5 and TRBJ2-5, with D possibly being TRBD1 (7 bases). Trimming took 0 bases from V and 5 from J, leaving 13 bases between them. Germline values: CDR1 MNHEY, CDR2 SVGAGI. CDR3 size: 15 residues. Here the CDR3 reads CASSYSPQGRETQYF. In DNA form, the CDR3 reads TGTGCCAGCAGTTACTCCCCACAGGGGAGGGAGACCCAGTACTTC.

This rearrangement joins TRBV5-3 to TRBJ2-1; 8 bases line up with TRBD2. TRBV5-3 is sorted into the ORF group, with uncertain function. The CDR3 sequence is 17 residues long. J lost 9 bases, V lost 6 bases, and 20 bases had no gene match. In DNA, the CDR3 is TGTGCCAGAACCATACCCGAAGCGGGAGTTCTCCTTCCTGAGCAGTTCTTC. Translating gives CARTIPEAGVLLPEQFF.

V gene TRBV7-9 combines with J gene TRBJ2-3; TRBD2 agrees at 11 bases. V lost 2 bases and J lost 3; bases outside the gene matches: 10. The germline gives CDR1 SEHNR, CDR2 FQNEAQ (reference sequence). The CDR3 runs 18 residues. CDR3 bases: TGTGCCAGCAGCTTACTGACCGGGACTAGCGGTCCTACAGATACGCAGTATTTT. The encoded protein is CASSLLTGTSGPTDTQYF.

V and J are TRBV3-1 (or the pseudogene TRBV3-2) and TRBJ2-1; 8 bases fit TRBD2. After removal of 0 bases from V and 14 bases from J, the junction contained 6 bases not matched to a gene. CDR1 and CDR2 from the germline V gene are LGHDT and YNNKEL (reference sequence). The CDR3 extends over 13 amino acids. The CDR3 sequence: CASSQDNPGGEFF. CDR3 sequence (DNA): TGTGCCAGCAGCCAAGATAACCCCGGGGGGGAGTTCTTC.

This chain joins TRBV5-4 and TRBJ1-1; a possible D gene is TRBD1 (6 bases). Deletions cut 3 bases from V and 5 bases from J, with 11 bases between. The germline gives CDR1 SGHNT, CDR2 YYREEE (reference sequence). CDR3 size: 13 residues. The CDR3 region is CASSWGRETEAFF. The DNA of the CDR3 is TGTGCCAGCAGCTGGGGGCGTGAGACTGAAGCTTTCTTT.

The chain combines TRBV18 with TRBJ2-3, with 9 nucleotides matching TRBD1. The germline gives CDR1 KGHSH, CDR2 LQKENI. The CDR3 runs to 16 residues. Trimming cost V 6 bases and J 6 bases; bases outside gene matches: 13. The CDR3 DNA is TGTGCCAGCTCTCCTCTAAGGACAGGGGTTTCGGATACGCAGTATTTT. Its translation is CASSPLRTGVSDTQYF.

This chain links TRBV2 with TRBJ1-4; D may be TRBD1 (5 bases). V gave up 7 bases and J gave up 2 bases, with 14 bases separating them. The CDR3 sequence is 15 residues long. Germline-derived CDR1 and CDR2 are SNHLY and FYNNEI. The CDR3 nucleotides read TGTGCCAGCACCTCTACACAGGCGACTAATGAAAAACTGTTTTTT. Translating it yields CASTSTQATNEKLFF.

This clone was found once. This chain uses TRBV29-1 with TRBJ1-2; D may be TRBD1 (6 bases). With 1 base removed from V and 8 bases from J, the gap between germline ends came to 14 bases. Germline V gene lookup returns CDR1 SQVTM and CDR2 ANQGSEA. CDR3 length: 13 residues. This CDR3 reads CSVEVGGPRGYTF. The CDR3 DNA reads TGCAGCGTTGAAGTGGGGGGGCCGAGGGGCTACACCTTC.

The chain has TRBV19 and TRBJ2-2; TRBD2 aligns across 12 bases. The CDR3 totals 16 residues. V lost 6 bases and J lost 5; bases outside the gene matches: 7. The V gene's germline CDR1 is LNHDA and CDR2 SQIVND (reference sequence). The CDR3 loop is CASRKLAGGRTGELFF. DNA for the CDR3: TGTGCCAGTAGAAAACTAGCGGGAGGTCGGACCGGGGAGCTGTTTTTT.